This TCR beta chain was obtained from a study of spatial heterogeneity in lung cancer. Indicated time point: sample taken at primary tumor resection. This clonotype was seen many times. TCRdb analysed the 5' RACE reads with MiXCR anew, one entry per CDR3 protein. The sample includes roughly 40,000 distinct CDR3 sequences, 6.8% of them seen just once. This receptor was taken from a female donor with early-stage non-small cell lung cancer. Source: PBMCs, taken at surgery.

The CDR3 DNA reads as TGTGCCAGCATCTCTAGCGGGGTCCCCCCGGAGACCCAGTACTTC. Translated, it gives CASISSGVPPETQYF. This rearrangement joins TRBV21-1 to TRBJ2-5; TRBD2, the D gene given by the table, was not confirmed from the DNA. TRBV21-1 is assigned pseudogene status. This CDR3 has 15 residues.